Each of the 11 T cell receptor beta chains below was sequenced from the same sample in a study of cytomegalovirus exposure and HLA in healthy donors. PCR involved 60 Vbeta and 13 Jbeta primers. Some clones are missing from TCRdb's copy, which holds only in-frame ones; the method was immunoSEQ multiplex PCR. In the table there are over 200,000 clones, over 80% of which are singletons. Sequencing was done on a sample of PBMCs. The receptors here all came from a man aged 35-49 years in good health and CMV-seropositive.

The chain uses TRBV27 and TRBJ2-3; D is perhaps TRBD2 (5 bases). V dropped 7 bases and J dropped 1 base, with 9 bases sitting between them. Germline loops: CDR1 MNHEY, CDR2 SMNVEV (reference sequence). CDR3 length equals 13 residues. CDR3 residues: CASIVRGTDTQYF. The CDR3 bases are TGTGCCAGCATCGTGCGGGGCACAGATACGCAGTATTTT.

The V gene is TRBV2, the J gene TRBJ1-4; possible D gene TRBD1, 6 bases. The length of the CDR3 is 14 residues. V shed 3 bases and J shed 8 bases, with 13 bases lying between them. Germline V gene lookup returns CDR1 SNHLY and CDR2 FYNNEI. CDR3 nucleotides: TGTGCCAGCAGTGACACAGGGTACAACGAAAAACTGTTTTTT. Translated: CASSDTGYNEKLFF.

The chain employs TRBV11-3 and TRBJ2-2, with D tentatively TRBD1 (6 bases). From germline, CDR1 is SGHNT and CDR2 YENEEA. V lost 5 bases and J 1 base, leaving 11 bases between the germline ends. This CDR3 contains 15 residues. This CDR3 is CASSPGHLNTGELFF. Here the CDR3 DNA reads TGTGCCAGCAGCCCGGGACACTTGAACACCGGGGAGCTGTTTTTT.

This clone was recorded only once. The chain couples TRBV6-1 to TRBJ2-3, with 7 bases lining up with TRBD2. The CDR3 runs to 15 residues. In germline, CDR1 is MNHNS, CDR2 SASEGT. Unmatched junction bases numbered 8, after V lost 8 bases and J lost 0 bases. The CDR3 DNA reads TGTGCCAGCGGAAAGAGCGGGACTAGCACAGATACGCAGTATTTT. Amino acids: CASGKSGTSTDTQYF.

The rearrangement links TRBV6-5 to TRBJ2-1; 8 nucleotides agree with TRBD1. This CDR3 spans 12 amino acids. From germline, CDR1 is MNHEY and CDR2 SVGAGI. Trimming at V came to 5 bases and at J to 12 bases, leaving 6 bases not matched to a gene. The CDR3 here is CASSQGQGGQFF. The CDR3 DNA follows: TGTGCCAGCAGTCAAGGACAGGGCGGGCAGTTCTTC.

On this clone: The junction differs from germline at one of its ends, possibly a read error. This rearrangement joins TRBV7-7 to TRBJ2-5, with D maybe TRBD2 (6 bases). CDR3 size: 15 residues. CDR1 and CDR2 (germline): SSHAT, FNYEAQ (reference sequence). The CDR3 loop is CASSLTLTSGETQYF. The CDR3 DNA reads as TGTGCCAGTAGCTTAACCCTGACTAGTGGGGAGACCCAGTACTTC.

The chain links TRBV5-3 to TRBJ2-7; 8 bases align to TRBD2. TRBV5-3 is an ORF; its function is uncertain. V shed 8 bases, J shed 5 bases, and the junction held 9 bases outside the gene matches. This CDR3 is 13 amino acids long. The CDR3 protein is CASLEREFHEQYF. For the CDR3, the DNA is TGTGCCAGCCTGGAGCGGGAGTTCCACGAGCAGTACTTC.

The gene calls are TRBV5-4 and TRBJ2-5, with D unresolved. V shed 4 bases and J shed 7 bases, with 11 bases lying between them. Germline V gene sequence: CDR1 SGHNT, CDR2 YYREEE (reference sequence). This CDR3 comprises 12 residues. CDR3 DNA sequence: TGTGCCAGCAGCCTAATCGATGGGACCCAGTACTTC. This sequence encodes CASSLIDGTQYF.

This chain's CDR3 is CASSVFLAGGPIETQYF. The CDR3 bases are TGTGCCAGCAGCGTCTTTTTAGCGGGAGGGCCTATCGAGACCCAGTACTTC. V and J are TRBV9 and TRBJ2-5; 11 nucleotides line up with TRBD2. The CDR3 runs to 17 residues. The trim removed 2 bases at V and 5 bases at J, leaving 11 bases unmatched. From germline, CDR1 is SGDLS and CDR2 YYNGEE.

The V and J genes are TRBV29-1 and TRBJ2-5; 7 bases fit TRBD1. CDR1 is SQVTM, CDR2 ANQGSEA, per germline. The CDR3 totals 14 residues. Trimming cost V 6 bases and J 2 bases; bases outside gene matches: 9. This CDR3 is CSVSTGTSQETQYF. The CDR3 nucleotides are TGCAGCGTGTCGACAGGGACGTCACAAGAGACCCAGTACTTC.

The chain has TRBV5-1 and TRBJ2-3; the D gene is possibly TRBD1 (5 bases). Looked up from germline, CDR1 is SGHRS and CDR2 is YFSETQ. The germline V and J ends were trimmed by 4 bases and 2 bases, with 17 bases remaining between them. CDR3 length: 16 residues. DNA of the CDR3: TGCGCCAGCAGCATTTTAGCAGGGCCGCTCACAGATACGCAGTATTTT. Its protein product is CASSILAGPLTDTQYF.